This entry describes one T cell receptor (beta chain). Antigen: not known. The data stem from a study of CD8 T cells in Susac syndrome. Whole-study results and caveats: The study conceded that relatively few individuals underwent its TCR sequencing and HLA analysis.

Reverse transcription of about 0.45 to 1 ug RNA was performed with random hexamers. TCRdb analysed the immunoSEQ multiplex PCR reads with MiXCR anew, one entry per CDR3 protein. In the table there are about 190,000 distinct CDR3 sequences, roughly 96% of which are singletons. Trimming cost V 5 bases and J 7 bases; bases outside gene matches: 6. This CDR3 has 14 residues. The germline V gene has CDR1 SGHTA and CDR2 FQGNSA. Sequencing was carried out using CD4+ T cells from PBMCs. The sequence derives from a human donor in good health. J is TRBJ2-1 and V is TRBV7-2; 9 bases are a match to TRBD2. CDR3 sequence: CASSPRTSVNEQFF. CDR3 in DNA: TGTGCCAGCAGCCCGCGGACTAGCGTAAATGAGCAGTTCTTC.